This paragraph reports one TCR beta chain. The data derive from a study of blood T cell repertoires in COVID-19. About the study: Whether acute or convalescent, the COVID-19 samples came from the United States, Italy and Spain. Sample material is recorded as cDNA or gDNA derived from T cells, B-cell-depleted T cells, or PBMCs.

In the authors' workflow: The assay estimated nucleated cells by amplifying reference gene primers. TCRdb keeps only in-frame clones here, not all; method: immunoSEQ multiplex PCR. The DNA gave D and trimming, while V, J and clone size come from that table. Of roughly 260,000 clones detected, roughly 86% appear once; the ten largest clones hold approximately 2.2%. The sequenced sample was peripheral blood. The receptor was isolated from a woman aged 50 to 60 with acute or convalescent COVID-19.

The CDR3 coding sequence is TGTGCCAGCAGCTGGGCTAGCGGGAGTATTGAGCAGTTCTTC. Residues: CASSWASGSIEQFF. The chain employs TRBV7-3 and TRBJ2-1; 10 nucleotides line up with TRBD2. This CDR3 is built from 14 residues. J was trimmed by 9 bases and V by 4 bases; bases with no gene match: 6. From germline, CDR1 is SGHTA and CDR2 FQGTGA.